The 6 T cell receptor beta chains below were found in one sample sequenced in a study of T cell responses to AZD1222 COVID-19 vaccine. Method: immunoSEQ multiplex PCR; TCRdb's copy keeps in-frame clones and lacks some. In the table there are around 140,000 clones, over 75% of which are singletons. This sample comprised peripheral blood, obtained on day 0 of AZD1222 vaccination. These receptors originate from an adult in good health.

The DNA for the CDR3 is TGTGCCAGCAGCTTGACAGGGTACTCACCCCTCCACTTT. Encoded protein: CASSLTGYSPLHF. V usage is TRBV7-2 and J usage is TRBJ1-6; 7 positions match TRBD1. J was trimmed by 10 bases and V by 3 bases; bases with no gene match: 3. CDR1 and CDR2 from the germline V gene are SGHTA and FQGNSA. The CDR3 runs 13 residues.

The rearrangement links TRBV3-1 (or the pseudogene TRBV3-2) to TRBJ2-3; 8 bases line up with TRBD2. This CDR3 has 15 residues. V was clipped by 3 bases and J by 2 bases; unmatched bases: 4. Germline lookup yields CDR1 LGHDT and CDR2 YNNKEL (reference sequence). The CDR3 reads CASSHGGGITDTQYF. CDR3 in DNA: TGTGCCAGCAGCCACGGCGGGGGGATCACAGATACGCAGTATTTT.

The V call is TRBV28, the J call TRBJ2-1, with TRBD2 identical over 7 bases. CDR3 length: 16 amino acids. CDR1 MDHEN and CDR2 SYDVKM come from the germline V gene. The J segment lost 5 bases and the V segment lost 3 bases, leaving 10 bases of the junction unmatched. CDR3 DNA sequence: TGTGCCAGCAGTTTTGGTCCGAGCCGGGGGGACAATGAGCAGTTCTTC. As protein: CASSFGPSRGDNEQFF.

The genes are TRBV2 and TRBJ1-4; D remains ambiguous. Trimming removed 5 bases from V and 3 bases from J, with 10 bases in between. This CDR3 is 14 amino acids long. Germline CDR1 SNHLY, CDR2 FYNNEI. The CDR3 nucleotides read TGTGCCAGCAGTTTAGGGTGGGCTAATGAAAAACTGTTTTTT. It yields the protein CASSLGWANEKLFF.

The J gene is TRBJ2-5, the V gene TRBV9, with TRBD2 identical over 9 bases. The CDR3 runs 14 residues. V lost 3 bases to trimming and J lost 5 bases; unmatched junction nucleotides: 5. Germline V gene sequence: CDR1 SGDLS, CDR2 YYNGEE. Here the CDR3 DNA reads TGTGCCAGCAGCGCGATAGCGGGAGTGGAGACCCAGTACTTC. This encodes CASSAIAGVETQYF.

The chain recombines TRBV6-5 with TRBJ2-1; 10 positions match TRBD2. Trimming cost V 10 bases and J 10 bases; bases outside gene matches: 13. Germline V lookup: CDR1 MNHEY, CDR2 SVGAGI. The CDR3 extends over 14 amino acids. The CDR3 region is CATGGELAGSEQFF. In nucleotides, the CDR3 is TGTGCCACAGGGGGCGAACTAGCGGGGTCGGAGCAGTTCTTC.